This T cell receptor (beta chain) was sequenced for a study of CD8 T cells in ankylosing spondylitis. Whole-study findings and limits: Made up of 7 to 9 highly homologous variants, a TCR beta motif appeared characteristic of ankylosing spondylitis blood. Past studies reported some motif variants in reactive arthritis synovial fluid and blood. Reportedly, significant enrichment of disease-linked clones occurred in matched ankylosing spondylitis synovial fluid.

From the 5' RACE reads, TCRdb called clonotypes with MiXCR, one entry per CDR3 protein. Altogether some 800,000 distinct CDR3 sequences are present, about 10% being singletons, with the ten largest covering roughly 0.51%. The CDR3 consists of 20 residues. CDR1 is DFQATT and CDR2 is SNEGSKA in the germline V gene (reference sequence). V gave up 6 bases and J gave up 0 bases, with 27 bases separating them. The sample holds a few counts of this clonotype. Its antigen remains unknown. The chain links TRBV20-1 to TRBJ1-6; possibly TRBD1 for D (5 bases). Material for sequencing was blood, either unsorted or a sorted T cell fraction (not recorded which). The sequence came from a male donor with ankylosing spondylitis. CDR3 DNA sequence: TGCAGTGCCGAGGGGAGGGTGGCCCCGGCGACCAGCTCCTATAATTCACCCCTCCACTTT. Protein: CSAEGRVAPATSSYNSPLHF.